This T cell receptor beta chain comes out of a study of blood T cells in healthy people across ages. A J-beta primer mix and a sample-barcoded 5' primer were used in a second PCR of about 7 to 11 cycles. Each of the samples gave a minimum of 2.5 million paired-end reads that contained CDR3. TCRdb re-analysed the 5' RACE reads in MiXCR, keeping a single row per CDR3 protein. The profile shows about 780,000 distinct CDR3 sequences, roughly 46% of them singletons. The donors, healthy Caucasians from Russia, were aged 6 to 90. This clonotype was seen a few times. The sample comprised blood. This TCR came from an older man in good health.

The CDR3 coding sequence is TGTGCCAGCAGCAGCAGCCAACTTGGCGACCGAACCTACAATGAGCAGTTCTTC. Translating it yields CASSSSQLGDRTYNEQFF. The V and J genes are TRBV7-6 and TRBJ2-1; unclear D gene. Germline V gene sequence: CDR1 SGHVS, CDR2 FNYEAQ. This CDR3 contains 18 residues. V was pared by 5 bases and J by 2 bases, with 22 bases between.